The 19 T cell receptor beta chains below come from one sample, sequenced in a study of cytomegalovirus exposure and HLA in healthy donors. PCR was performed using 60 Vbeta and 13 Jbeta primers. The protocol was immunoSEQ multiplex PCR, while the TCRdb copy is restricted to in-frame clones and leaves out a portion. The sample has approximately 160,000 clones; roughly three quarters are singletons. Material for sequencing was PBMCs. The receptors stem from a male donor in good health and CMV-seropositive.

The rearrangement joins TRBV19 to TRBJ2-3; 7 positions match TRBD2. Looked up from germline, CDR1 is LNHDA and CDR2 is SQIVND (reference sequence). Losses at the gene ends were 2 bases for V and 4 bases for J; bases not matched to a gene: 6. The CDR3 is 15 amino acids. The CDR3 coding sequence is TGTGCCAGTAGTATATGGGGGGGGGTGGCAGATACGCAGTATTTT. This sequence encodes CASSIWGGVADTQYF.

The V gene is TRBV10-3, the J gene TRBJ1-2; 12 positions agree with TRBD1. The V segment lost 0 bases and the J segment 8 bases; nucleotides outside the gene matches: 13. The CDR3 spans 18 residues. Per the germline V gene, CDR1 is ENHRY and CDR2 is SYGVKD. CDR3 nucleotides: TGTGCCATCAGTGAGTCGACGGGGACAGGGGGCGCCGCAAGGGGCTACACCTTC. It is translated as CAISESTGTGGAARGYTF.

This sequence joins TRBV4-3 and TRBJ1-6, with a tentative D call TRBD1 (6 bases). Germline CDR1 is LGHNA and CDR2 is YSLEER. V was clipped by 4 bases and J by 7 bases, with 17 bases between them. There are 16 residues in the CDR3. CDR3 coding DNA: TGCGCCAGCAGCCCTCGACAGGCCCCAGGGAATTCACCCCTCCACTTT. This translates into CASSPRQAPGNSPLHF.

The chain uses TRBV5-1 and TRBJ2-1; 9 bases are shared with TRBD2. Germline CDR1 SGHRS, CDR2 YFSETQ. This CDR3 region has 15 residues. V gave up 0 bases and J gave up 8 bases; unmatched junction bases: 6. The CDR3 sequence: CASSLGAGGFHEQFF. CDR3 in DNA: TGCGCCAGCAGCTTGGGAGCGGGGGGTTTCCATGAGCAGTTCTTC.

The chain employs TRBV27 and TRBJ2-3; 7 nucleotides match TRBD1. Germline values: CDR1 MNHEY, CDR2 SMNVEV (reference sequence). After removal of 3 bases from V and 3 bases from J, the junction contained 6 bases not matched to a gene. The CDR3 has 15 residues. This CDR3 reads CASSLSGGSTDTQYF. The CDR3 DNA is TGTGCCAGCAGTTTGTCAGGGGGTTCAACAGATACGCAGTATTTT.

The chain uses TRBV4-3 and TRBJ1-1; 8 nucleotides align to TRBD1. The CDR3 is 18 amino acids. CDR1 is LGHNA, CDR2 YSLEER, per germline. V lost 0 bases, J lost 6 bases, and 15 bases stayed unmatched. The CDR3 spells CASSQEDMGGQERAEAFF. DNA of the CDR3: TGCGCCAGCAGCCAAGAAGATATGGGGGGACAGGAAAGGGCTGAAGCTTTCTTT.

The genes are TRBV2 and TRBJ1-4; 9 nucleotides agree with TRBD1. The CDR3 extends over 16 amino acids. The germline V gene has CDR1 SNHLY and CDR2 FYNNEI. Trimming cost V 6 bases and J 0 bases; bases outside gene matches: 5. CDR3 DNA: TGTGCCAGCAGGGGACAGGGAAGGACAACTAATGAAAAACTGTTTTTT. It codes for CASRGQGRTTNEKLFF.

The chain carries TRBV4-3 and TRBJ1-4; TRBD1 matches at 7 bases. J gave up 4 bases and V 5 bases, and 10 bases lay outside the gene matches. This CDR3 contains 16 residues. CDR1 and CDR2 from the germline V gene are LGHNA and YSLEER. CDR3 nucleotides: TGCGCCAGCAGCTTTGTGACAGGGCCGTTTAATGAAAAACTGTTTTTT. It translates to CASSFVTGPFNEKLFF.

The chain recombines TRBV10-3 with TRBJ1-2; 9 bases map to TRBD1. The germline CDR1 and CDR2 sequences are ENHRY and SYGVKD. The CDR3 runs to 13 residues. The J segment lost 6 bases and the V segment lost 5 bases, leaving 4 bases of the junction unmatched. In nucleotides, the CDR3 is TGTGCCATCAGTCAGCGGGACAGGGATGGCTACACCTTC. It codes for CAISQRDRDGYTF.

The chain is built from TRBV6-1 and TRBJ2-5, with D maybe TRBD2 (5 bases). CDR1 and CDR2 from the germline V gene are MNHNS and SASEGT. V was trimmed by 8 bases and J by 4 bases, leaving 11 bases between them. This CDR3 has 12 amino acids. The CDR3 region is CASADFTETQYF. The CDR3 region has the DNA TGTGCCAGCGCGGACTTCACAGAGACCCAGTACTTC.

The V and J genes are TRBV5-4 and TRBJ2-2, with TRBD2 identical over 7 bases. This CDR3 has 13 residues. CDR1 is SGHNT and CDR2 is YYREEE in the germline V gene (reference sequence). J lost 4 bases, V lost 6 bases, and 3 bases had no gene match. CDR3 region: CASTGGGTGELFF. DNA for the CDR3: TGTGCCAGCACCGGCGGGGGCACCGGGGAGCTGTTTTTT. Using reference TRBV5-4 and TRBJ2-2 for the parts outside the CDR3, the full variable domain is ETGVTQSPTHLIKTRGQQVTLRCSSQSGHNTVSWYQQALGQGPQFIFQYYREEENGRGNFPPRFSGLQFPNYSSELNVNALELDDSALYLCASTGGGTGELFFGEGSRLTVL.

This sequence joins TRBV5-4 and TRBJ1-2; tentatively, D is TRBD1 (5 bases). Looked up from germline, CDR1 is SGHNT and CDR2 is YYREEE (reference sequence). The V end lost 5 bases, the J end lost 5 bases, and 16 bases lay between the germline ends. The CDR3 sequence is 14 residues long. The CDR3 loop reads CASRKGNQGYGYTF. The DNA for the CDR3 is TGTGCCAGCAGAAAGGGGAATCAAGGATATGGCTACACCTTC.

This clone has just a few counts. This chain connects TRBV6-1 to TRBJ2-3; a weak D match, TRBD1 (5 bases). This CDR3 spans 13 amino acids. Trimming took off 0 bases at V and 5 bases at J, with 6 bases between the two ends. Germline values: CDR1 MNHNS, CDR2 SASEGT. The CDR3 loop is CASSEAGEDTQYF. The CDR3 region has the DNA TGTGCCAGCAGTGAAGCAGGGGAAGATACGCAGTATTTT.

The V gene is TRBV5-1, the J gene TRBJ2-1; perhaps TRBD2 as D (7 bases). This CDR3 spans 16 amino acids. From germline, CDR1 is SGHRS and CDR2 YFSETQ. V was cut by 0 bases and J by 5 bases, with 15 bases left in between. The CDR3 DNA is TGCGCCAGCAGCTTGGAGAGGGGGGGCCGGGACAATGAGCAGTTCTTC. This translates into CASSLERGGRDNEQFF.

This chain links TRBV4-1 with TRBJ1-2; TRBD1 matches 7 bases. The CDR3 loop spans 17 amino acids. V was clipped by 1 base and J by 5 bases; unmatched bases: 13. Germline CDR1 reads MGHRA; CDR2 reads YSYEKL. The CDR3 spells CASSQGQGGSELYGYTF. The DNA for the CDR3 is TGCGCCAGCAGCCAAGGACAGGGCGGCAGTGAGTTATATGGCTACACCTTC.

V is TRBV6-1 and J is TRBJ1-1; 7 nucleotides match TRBD1. Germline V gene lookup returns CDR1 MNHNS and CDR2 SASEGT. J lost 4 bases, V lost 5 bases, and 10 bases had no gene match. This CDR3 spans 15 amino acids. CDR3 protein: CASSLGQGGSTEAFF. The CDR3, as DNA: TGTGCCAGCAGTTTGGGCCAGGGGGGCAGCACTGAAGCTTTCTTT.

This clone is a singleton in its sample. The chain employs TRBV2 and TRBJ2-2; possible D gene TRBD2, 5 bases. The CDR3 sequence is 14 residues long. Germline CDR1 is SNHLY and CDR2 is FYNNEI. Trimming removed 4 bases at V and 5 bases at J, with 11 bases between. CDR3 amino acids: CASSATSGTGELFF. CDR3 bases: TGTGCCAGCAGTGCAACTAGTGGAACCGGGGAGCTGTTTTTT.

This chain uses TRBV27 with TRBJ2-2; weak D call: TRBD1 (6 bases). The CDR3 spans 14 residues. CDR1 is MNHEY and CDR2 is SMNVEV in the germline V gene (reference sequence). The V gene lost 10 bases and the J gene lost 1 base, with 13 bases spanning the gap. For the CDR3, the DNA is TGTGCCACCTCCCTGACAGGGAACACCGGGGAGCTGTTTTTT. Residues: CATSLTGNTGELFF.

This chain uses TRBV7-2 with TRBJ1-6; weak D call: TRBD1 (6 bases). Between the trimmed V and J ends, which lost 3 bases and 11 bases, there was a span of 11 bases. Germline V lookup: CDR1 SGHTA, CDR2 FQGNSA. There are 13 residues in the CDR3. The CDR3 region has the DNA TGTGCCAGCAGCTTGGACAGTCGAACACCCCTCCACTTT. It specifies CASSLDSRTPLHF.